The 8 T cell receptor beta chains in this list originate from one sample, sequenced in a study of blood T cells in healthy people across ages. Primed by a sample-barcoded 5' primer and a J-beta primer mix, a second PCR proceeded for about 7 to 11 cycles. TCRdb fed the 5' RACE reads into MiXCR, producing one record per CDR3 protein. The table records 650,000 to 1,000,000 distinct CDR3 sequences, 36% of them present only once. The sequenced material came from blood. Source of these receptors: a man younger than 35 in good health.

Ten or more counts support this clonotype. The J gene is TRBJ1-2, the V gene TRBV5-6; D gene ambiguous. The CDR3 consists of 12 residues. Germline V gene data show CDR1 as SGHDT and CDR2 as YYEEEE. V was clipped by 4 bases and J by 6 bases, with 10 bases between them. The CDR3 sequence is CASSQSTNGYTF. The CDR3, as DNA: TGTGCCAGCAGCCAGTCTACGAATGGCTACACCTTC.

As to this clonotype: A much larger clone differs by one base, so this may be a read error. The rearrangement joins TRBV9 to TRBJ2-7; 7 nucleotides line up with TRBD1. CDR1 and CDR2 (germline): SGDLS, YYNGEE. The CDR3 is made up of 16 amino acids. The junction had 13 bases not matched to a gene; V was cut back by 0 bases and J by 7 bases. CDR3 coding DNA: TGTGCCAGCAGCGTAGGTGGACAGGCTCGGTACAATGAGCAGTACTTC. Translated, it gives CASSVGGQARYNEQYF.

The rearrangement links TRBV12-3 or TRBV12-4 to TRBJ1-5; D is undetermined. Trimming shortened V by 8 bases and J by 4 bases, and 9 bases separated the two germline ends. This CDR3 region has 12 residues. The CDR3 sequence: CASPNINQPQHF. CDR3 nucleotides: TGTGCCAGCCCTAATATAAATCAGCCCCAGCATTTT.

The chain combines TRBV5-6 with TRBJ2-4; 11 bases line up with TRBD1. This CDR3 has 16 residues. Trimming took 0 bases from V and 7 from J; bases not matched to a gene: 6. Germline lookup yields CDR1 SGHDT and CDR2 YYEEEE. In DNA form, the CDR3 reads TGTGCCAGCAGCTTGGTAACCGGACAGGGGGCGAACATTCAGTACTTC. Its translation: CASSLVTGQGANIQYF.

This clonotype was counted only a few times. The gene calls are TRBV11-3 and TRBJ2-1; D possibly matches TRBD1 or TRBD2 (5 bases each). The germline gives CDR1 SGHNT, CDR2 YENEEA. Trimming took off 3 bases at V and 5 bases at J, with 8 bases between the two ends. The CDR3 has 13 amino acids. The DNA for the CDR3 is TGTGCCAGCAGCTTCAGGGACCACAATGAGCAGTTCTTC. It specifies CASSFRDHNEQFF.

The chain joins TRBV20-1 to TRBJ1-1; no firm D call. Germline values: CDR1 DFQATT, CDR2 SNEGSKA (reference sequence). This CDR3 is built from 10 residues. CDR3 residues: CSAKNTEAFF. DNA for the CDR3: TGCAGCGCCAAAAACACTGAAGCTTTCTTT.

This clonotype turned up a few times. The chain joins TRBV28 to TRBJ2-5; D is undetermined. The ends were cut back, 8 bases at V and 0 bases at J, with 19 bases in the middle. This CDR3 has 16 amino acids. Germline V gives CDR1 MDHEN, CDR2 SYDVKM. The CDR3 loop is CASRTVRTAYQETQYF. CDR3 nucleotide sequence: TGTGCCAGCCGTACTGTCAGGACGGCGTACCAAGAGACCCAGTACTTC.

The chain combines TRBV27 with TRBJ1-5; TRBD1 is a possible D gene (5 bases). V lost 6 bases, J lost 4 bases, and 22 bases lay in between. The CDR3 has 17 amino acids. CDR1 is MNHEY and CDR2 is SMNVEV in the germline V gene (reference sequence). DNA of the CDR3: TGTGCCAGCAGCCGTCGAGGTGCCCAGGGCAGGAATCAGCCCCAGCATTTT. Its translation is CASSRRGAQGRNQPQHF.